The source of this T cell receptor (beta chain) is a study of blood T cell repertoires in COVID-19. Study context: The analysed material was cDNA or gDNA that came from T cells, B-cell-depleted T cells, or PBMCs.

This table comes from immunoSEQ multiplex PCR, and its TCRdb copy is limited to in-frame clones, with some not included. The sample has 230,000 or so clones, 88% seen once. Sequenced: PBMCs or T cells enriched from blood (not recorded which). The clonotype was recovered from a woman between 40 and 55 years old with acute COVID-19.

The CDR3 loop is CASSDKKTGTEAFF. The CDR3 coding sequence is TGTGCCAGCAGTGATAAGAAAACGGGCACTGAAGCTTTCTTT. The chain combines TRBV2 with TRBJ1-1; D unresolved. V was pared by 3 bases and J by 4 bases, with 12 bases between. This CDR3 has 14 residues. Looked up from germline, CDR1 is SNHLY and CDR2 is FYNNEI. Complete variable domain (other parts from reference TRBV2 and TRBJ1-1): EPEVTQTPSHQVTQMGQEVILRCVPISNHLYFYWYRQILGQKVEFLVSFYNNEISEKSEIFDDQFSVERPDGSNFTLKIRSTKLEDSAMYFCASSDKKTGTEAFFGQGTRLTVV.